These 14 T cell receptor beta chains originate from one sample sequenced in a study of control samples from healthy donors and cancer patients. Only in-frame clones appear in the TCRdb table, and some are missing; sequencing was by immunoSEQ multiplex PCR. The sample shows about 75,000 clones, more than 80% of them seen only once. Material for sequencing was blood. The receptors originated from a man aged 50 or older in good health.

This clone appeared a single time. The genes are TRBV7-8 and TRBJ2-4; possible D gene TRBD1, 6 bases. The CDR3 spans 18 residues. The V end lost 5 bases, the J end lost 4 bases, and 24 bases lay between the germline ends. The germline V gene has CDR1 SGHVS and CDR2 FQNEAQ. CDR3 DNA: TGTGCCAGCAGCCCCCTAATCACAGGGTTTCGAGAGAAAAACATTCAGTACTTC. Translation gives CASSPLITGFREKNIQYF.

With regard to this clone: The same CDR3 can be traced to other DNA sequences in this sample. The chain employs TRBV6-5 and TRBJ1-1, with 8 nucleotides matching TRBD1. This CDR3 comprises 14 residues. V shed 2 bases and J 5 bases; nucleotides not matched to a gene: 4. From germline, CDR1 is MNHEY and CDR2 SVGAGI. CDR3 in amino acids: CASSYDRGVTEAFF. CDR3 DNA sequence: TGTGCCAGCAGTTACGACAGGGGAGTGACTGAAGCTTTCTTT.

Of note for this clone: Other nucleotide sequences from this sample produce the same CDR3. The chain combines TRBV30 with TRBJ2-5, with TRBD2 matching over 9 bases. Trimming removed 0 bases from V and 1 base from J; junction bases left unmatched: 9. The CDR3 length is 17 residues. Germline V gene data show CDR1 as GTSNPN and CDR2 as SVGIG (reference sequence). CDR3 nucleotides: TGTGCCTGGAGTGTAAAGGGTCGCGGGAGGGCCCAAGAGACCCAGTACTTC. The encoded protein is CAWSVKGRGRAQETQYF.

This chain connects TRBV19 to TRBJ2-3; 7 bases align to TRBD1. Germline-derived CDR1 and CDR2 are LNHDA and SQIVND (reference sequence). This CDR3 comprises 15 residues. Unmatched junction bases numbered 10, after V lost 8 bases and J lost 2 bases. As DNA, the CDR3 is TGTGCCAGTCGCGCGACAGGGTCTTCCACAGATACGCAGTATTTT. It translates to CASRATGSSTDTQYF. Full variable domain (rest looked up from reference TRBV19 and TRBJ2-3): DGGITQSPKYLFRKEGQNVTLSCEQNLNHDAMYWYRQDPGQGLRLIYYSQIVNDFQKGDIAEGYSVSREKKESFPLTVTSAQKNPTAFYLCASRATGSSTDTQYFGPGTRLTVL.

The rearrangement joins TRBV5-1 to TRBJ2-7, with TRBD1 as a possible D gene (6 bases). Germline V gene lookup returns CDR1 SGHRS and CDR2 YFSETQ. The CDR3 sequence is 16 residues long. V was pared by 1 base and J by 2 bases, with 16 bases between. For the CDR3, the DNA is TGCGCCAGCAGCTTGTCCTACGGACAGCCTACCTACGAGCAGTACTTC. Translating it yields CASSLSYGQPTYEQYF. Looking up the rest from reference TRBV5-1 and TRBJ2-7 gives the full variable domain: KAGVTQTPRYLIKTRGQQVTLSCSPISGHRSVSWYQQTPGQGLQFLFEYFSETQRNKGNFPGRFSGRQFSNSRSEMNVSTLELGDSALYLCASSLSYGQPTYEQYFGPGTRLTVT.

The chain recombines TRBV12-5 with TRBJ1-2; D perhaps matches TRBD1 (6 bases). Between the trimmed V and J ends, which lost 2 bases and 5 bases, there was a span of 15 bases. CDR1 is LGHNT and CDR2 is FRNRAP in the germline V gene. The CDR3 length is 15 residues. CDR3 sequence: CASGLRRGQIYGYTF. The CDR3 DNA sequence: TGTGCTAGTGGTTTGCGTCGTGGACAGATATATGGCTACACCTTC.

The CDR3 reads CASNPGTGGFGYTF. CDR3 DNA: TGTGCCAGCAATCCCGGGACAGGGGGCTTTGGCTACACCTTC. V and J are TRBV25-1 and TRBJ1-2; 12 nucleotides align to TRBD1. Trimming took 7 bases from V and 7 from J; bases not matched to a gene: 7. CDR1 and CDR2 from the germline V gene are MGHDK and SYGVNS. The CDR3 sequence is 14 residues long.

This chain joins TRBV12-3 or TRBV12-4 and TRBJ2-2, with no clear D. Trimming removed 6 bases from V and 2 bases from J, with 4 bases in between. This CDR3 is 12 amino acids long. The CDR3 spells CASSLNTGELFF. As DNA, the CDR3 is TGTGCCAGCAGCCTAAACACCGGGGAGCTGTTTTTT.

The genes are TRBV7-8 and TRBJ1-5; 8 positions match TRBD1. CDR1 and CDR2 (germline): SGHVS, FQNEAQ. This CDR3 spans 18 amino acids. V dropped 1 base and J dropped 0; count of bases not matched to a gene: 8. The CDR3 reads CASSLVGQGWNSNQPQHF. The CDR3 coding sequence is TGTGCCAGCAGCTTAGTTGGACAGGGCTGGAATAGCAATCAGCCCCAGCATTTT.

The chain uses TRBV25-1 and TRBJ2-3; TRBD1 matches at 11 bases. The length of the CDR3 is 16 residues. CDR1 and CDR2 from the germline V gene are MGHDK and SYGVNS. After removal of 6 bases from V and 3 bases from J, the junction contained 8 bases not matched to a gene. Written as DNA, the CDR3 is TGTGCCAGCAGAAGGACAGGGGGCGGTGGGACAGATACGCAGTATTTT. It translates to CASRRTGGGGTDTQYF.

V is TRBV28 and J is TRBJ2-3; TRBD1 is a possible D gene (6 bases). Per the germline V gene, CDR1 is MDHEN and CDR2 is SYDVKM. The CDR3 runs to 13 residues. V dropped 6 bases and J dropped 0 bases, with 7 bases sitting between them. Here the CDR3 DNA reads TGTGCCAGCAGGGGGGCTAGCACAGATACGCAGTATTTT. Amino acids: CASRGASTDTQYF.

This clone was recorded only once. The chain is built from TRBV28 and TRBJ1-5; 12 nucleotides agree with TRBD1. The CDR3 extends over 14 amino acids. Germline V gives CDR1 MDHEN, CDR2 SYDVKM. The J segment lost 7 bases and the V segment lost 8 bases, leaving 6 bases of the junction unmatched. The CDR3 sequence: CASLGQGAGQPQHF. The CDR3 nucleotides read TGTGCCAGCCTGGGACAGGGGGCCGGGCAGCCCCAGCATTTT. The whole variable domain, remainder taken from reference TRBV28 and TRBJ1-5, is DVKVTQSSRYLVKRTGEKVFLECVQDMDHENMFWYRQDPGLGLRLIYFSYDVKMKEKGDIPEGYSVSREKKERFSLILESASTNQTSMYLCASLGQGAGQPQHFGDGTRLSIL.

This clone was recorded a few times. The chain carries TRBV7-2 and TRBJ2-3; D gene ambiguous. This CDR3 spans 14 amino acids. Trimming left V 2 bases short and J 6 bases short, with 12 bases between. The germline gives CDR1 SGHTA, CDR2 FQGNSA. CDR3 loop: CASSLMEVTDTQYF. The CDR3 region has the DNA TGTGCCAGCAGCTTAATGGAAGTAACTGATACGCAGTATTTT.

The chain recombines TRBV20-1 with TRBJ2-1; a weak D match, TRBD2 (5 bases). CDR3 size: 10 residues. The V gene's germline CDR1 is DFQATT and CDR2 SNEGSKA (reference sequence). V was shortened by 3 bases and J by 10 bases, with 7 bases between the two germline ends. This CDR3 reads CSASRGEQFF. CDR3 sequence (DNA): TGCAGTGCTAGCCGGGGAGAGCAGTTCTTC.